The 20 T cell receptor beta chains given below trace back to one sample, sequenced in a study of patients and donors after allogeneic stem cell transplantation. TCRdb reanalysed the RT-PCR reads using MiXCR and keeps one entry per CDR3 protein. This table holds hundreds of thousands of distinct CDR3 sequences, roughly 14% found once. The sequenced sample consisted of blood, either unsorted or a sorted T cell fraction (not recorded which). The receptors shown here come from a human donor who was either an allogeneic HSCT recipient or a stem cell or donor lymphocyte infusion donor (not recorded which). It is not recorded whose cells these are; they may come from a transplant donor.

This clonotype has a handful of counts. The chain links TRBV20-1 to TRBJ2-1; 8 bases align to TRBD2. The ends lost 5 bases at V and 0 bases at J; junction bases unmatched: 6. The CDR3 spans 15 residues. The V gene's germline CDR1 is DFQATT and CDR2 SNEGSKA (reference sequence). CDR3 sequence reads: CSAPLSGSSYNEQFF. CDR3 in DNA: TGCAGTGCTCCCCTAAGCGGGAGCTCCTACAATGAGCAGTTCTTC.

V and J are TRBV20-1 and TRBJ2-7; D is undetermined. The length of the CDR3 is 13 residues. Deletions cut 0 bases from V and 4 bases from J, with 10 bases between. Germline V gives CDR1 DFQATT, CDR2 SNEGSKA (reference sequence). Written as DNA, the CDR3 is TGCAGTGCTAGAGAACTGACACCTTACGAGCAGTACTTC. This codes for CSARELTPYEQYF.

For the CDR3, the DNA is TGCAGTGCTAGAGGGGTGGGGACAGCGAACACTGAAGCTTTCTTT. It specifies CSARGVGTANTEAFF. This chain joins TRBV20-1 and TRBJ1-1; 7 bases agree with TRBD1. After removal of 1 base from V and 1 base from J, the junction contained 6 bases not matched to a gene. Germline V gene data show CDR1 as DFQATT and CDR2 as SNEGSKA (reference sequence). The CDR3 totals 15 residues.

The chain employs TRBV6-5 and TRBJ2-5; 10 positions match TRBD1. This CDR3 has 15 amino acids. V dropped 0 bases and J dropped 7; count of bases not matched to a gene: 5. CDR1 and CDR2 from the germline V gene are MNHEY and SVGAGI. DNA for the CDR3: TGTGCCAGCAGTTACTCTCCGGACAGGGGGGGGACCCAGTACTTC. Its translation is CASSYSPDRGGTQYF.

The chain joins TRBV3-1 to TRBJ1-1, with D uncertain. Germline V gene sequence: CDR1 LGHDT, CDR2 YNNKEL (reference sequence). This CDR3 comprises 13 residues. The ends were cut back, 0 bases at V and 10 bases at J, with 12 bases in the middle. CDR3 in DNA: TGTGCCAGCAGCCAAGATCTGACACCCCCAGCTTTCTTT. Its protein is CASSQDLTPPAFF.

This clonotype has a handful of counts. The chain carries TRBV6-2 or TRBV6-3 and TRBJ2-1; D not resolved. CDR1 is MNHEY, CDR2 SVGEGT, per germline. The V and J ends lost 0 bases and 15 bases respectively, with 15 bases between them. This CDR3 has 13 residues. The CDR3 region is CASSYSAPSLPFF. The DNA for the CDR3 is TGTGCCAGCAGTTACTCGGCCCCCTCCCTCCCGTTCTTC.

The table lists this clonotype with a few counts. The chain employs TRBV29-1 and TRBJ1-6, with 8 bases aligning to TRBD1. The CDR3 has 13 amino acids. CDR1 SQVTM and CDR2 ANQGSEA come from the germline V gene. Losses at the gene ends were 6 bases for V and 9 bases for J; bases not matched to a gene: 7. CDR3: CSVSDREGSPLHF. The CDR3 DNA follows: TGCAGCGTATCGGACAGGGAAGGTTCACCCCTCCACTTT.

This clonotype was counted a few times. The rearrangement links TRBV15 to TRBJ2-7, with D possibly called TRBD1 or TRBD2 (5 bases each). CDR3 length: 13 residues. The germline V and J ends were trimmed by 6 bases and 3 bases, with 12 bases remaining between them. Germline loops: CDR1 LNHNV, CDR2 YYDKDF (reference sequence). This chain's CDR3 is CATRNRDGYEQYF. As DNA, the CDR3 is TGTGCCACCAGAAACCGGGACGGCTACGAGCAGTACTTC.

The CDR3 nucleotides read TGTGCCAGCAGTGATGGGGGACAGGGGACAAACATTCAGTACTTC. Translation gives CASSDGGQGTNIQYF. The gene calls are TRBV6-1 and TRBJ2-4; 10 bases are shared with TRBD1. Germline CDR1 MNHNS, CDR2 SASEGT. J was trimmed by 6 bases and V by 3 bases; bases with no gene match: 5. This CDR3 is 15 amino acids long.

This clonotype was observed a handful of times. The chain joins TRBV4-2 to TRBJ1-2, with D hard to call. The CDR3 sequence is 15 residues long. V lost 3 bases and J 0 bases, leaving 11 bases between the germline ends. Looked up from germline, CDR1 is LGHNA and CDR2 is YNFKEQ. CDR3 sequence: CASSQDGSTNYGYTF. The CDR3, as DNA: TGTGCCAGCAGCCAGGACGGTTCGACTAACTATGGCTACACCTTC.

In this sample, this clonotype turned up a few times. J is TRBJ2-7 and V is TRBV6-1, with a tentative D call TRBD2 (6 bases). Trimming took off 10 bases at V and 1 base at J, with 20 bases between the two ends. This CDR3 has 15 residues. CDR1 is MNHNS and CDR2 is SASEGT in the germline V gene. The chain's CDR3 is CATGWGEAPSYEQYF. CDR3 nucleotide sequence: TGTGCCACGGGGTGGGGGGAGGCCCCTTCCTACGAGCAGTACTTC.

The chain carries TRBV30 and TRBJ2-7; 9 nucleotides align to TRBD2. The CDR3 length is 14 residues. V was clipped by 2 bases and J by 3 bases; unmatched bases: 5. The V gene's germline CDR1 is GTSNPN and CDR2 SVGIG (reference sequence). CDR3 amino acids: CAWSTWTSDYEQYF. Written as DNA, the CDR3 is TGTGCCTGGAGTACTTGGACTAGCGACTACGAGCAGTACTTC.

CDR3 residues: CAHGKEGPRTDTQYF. CDR3 DNA sequence: TGTGCCCACGGTAAGGAGGGGCCTCGCACAGATACGCAGTATTTT. The chain uses TRBV10-3 and TRBJ2-3, with D perhaps matching TRBD2 (6 bases). In germline, CDR1 is ENHRY, CDR2 SYGVKD. The V and J ends lost 11 bases and 1 base respectively, with 19 bases between them. This CDR3 comprises 15 residues.

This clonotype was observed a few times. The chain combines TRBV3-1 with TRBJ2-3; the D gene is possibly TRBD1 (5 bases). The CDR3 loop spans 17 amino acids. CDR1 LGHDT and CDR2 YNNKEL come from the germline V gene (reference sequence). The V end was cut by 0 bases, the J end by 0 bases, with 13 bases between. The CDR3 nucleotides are TGTGCCAGCAGCCAAGATGTCGACAGTGACAGCACAGATACGCAGTATTTT. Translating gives CASSQDVDSDSTDTQYF.

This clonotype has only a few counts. The CDR3 is CASSGATSGSAETQYF. CDR3 nucleotides: TGTGCCAGCAGCGGGGCGACTAGCGGGAGCGCGGAGACCCAGTACTTC. The chain employs TRBV9 and TRBJ2-5; 12 bases line up with TRBD2. Germline loops: CDR1 SGDLS, CDR2 YYNGEE. CDR3 length: 16 residues. Unmatched junction bases numbered 8, after V lost 3 bases and J lost 5 bases.

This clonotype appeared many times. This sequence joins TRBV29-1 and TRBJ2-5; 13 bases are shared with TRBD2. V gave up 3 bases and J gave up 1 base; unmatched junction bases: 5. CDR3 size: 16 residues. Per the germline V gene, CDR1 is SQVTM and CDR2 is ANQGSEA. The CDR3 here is CSVEGTSGAPQETQYF. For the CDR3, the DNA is TGCAGCGTTGAGGGGACTAGCGGGGCCCCCCAAGAGACCCAGTACTTC.

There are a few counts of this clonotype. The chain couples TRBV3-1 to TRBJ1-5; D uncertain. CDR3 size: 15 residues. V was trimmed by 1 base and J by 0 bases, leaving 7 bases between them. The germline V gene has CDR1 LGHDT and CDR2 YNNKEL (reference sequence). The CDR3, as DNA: TGTGCCAGCAGCCAAGTGCGGGATAGCAATCAGCCCCAGCATTTT. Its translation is CASSQVRDSNQPQHF. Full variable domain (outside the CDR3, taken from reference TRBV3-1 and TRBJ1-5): DTAVSQTPKYLVTQMGNDKSIKCEQNLGHDTMYWYKQDSKKFLKIMFSYNNKELIINETVPNRFSPKSPDKAHLNLHINSLELGDSAVYFCASSQVRDSNQPQHFGDGTRLSIL.

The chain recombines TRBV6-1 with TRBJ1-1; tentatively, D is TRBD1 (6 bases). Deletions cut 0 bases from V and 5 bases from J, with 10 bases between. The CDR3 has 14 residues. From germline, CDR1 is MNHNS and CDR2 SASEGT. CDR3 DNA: TGTGCCAGCAGTGAAGCTCTCGGACAGACTGAAGCTTTCTTT. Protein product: CASSEALGQTEAFF.

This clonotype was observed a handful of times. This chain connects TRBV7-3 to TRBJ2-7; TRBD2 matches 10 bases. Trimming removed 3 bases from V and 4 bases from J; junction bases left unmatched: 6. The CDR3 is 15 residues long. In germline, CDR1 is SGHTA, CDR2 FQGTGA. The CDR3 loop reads CASSFAAGGQYEQYF. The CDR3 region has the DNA TGTGCCAGCAGCTTTGCAGCGGGGGGGCAATACGAGCAGTACTTC.

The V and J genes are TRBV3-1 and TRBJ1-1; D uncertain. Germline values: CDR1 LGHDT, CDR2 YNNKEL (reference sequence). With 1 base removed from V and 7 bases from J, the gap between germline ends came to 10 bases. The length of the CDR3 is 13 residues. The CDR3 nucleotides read TGTGCCAGCAGCCAAGTTAGCCCCTATGAAGCTTTCTTT. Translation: CASSQVSPYEAFF.